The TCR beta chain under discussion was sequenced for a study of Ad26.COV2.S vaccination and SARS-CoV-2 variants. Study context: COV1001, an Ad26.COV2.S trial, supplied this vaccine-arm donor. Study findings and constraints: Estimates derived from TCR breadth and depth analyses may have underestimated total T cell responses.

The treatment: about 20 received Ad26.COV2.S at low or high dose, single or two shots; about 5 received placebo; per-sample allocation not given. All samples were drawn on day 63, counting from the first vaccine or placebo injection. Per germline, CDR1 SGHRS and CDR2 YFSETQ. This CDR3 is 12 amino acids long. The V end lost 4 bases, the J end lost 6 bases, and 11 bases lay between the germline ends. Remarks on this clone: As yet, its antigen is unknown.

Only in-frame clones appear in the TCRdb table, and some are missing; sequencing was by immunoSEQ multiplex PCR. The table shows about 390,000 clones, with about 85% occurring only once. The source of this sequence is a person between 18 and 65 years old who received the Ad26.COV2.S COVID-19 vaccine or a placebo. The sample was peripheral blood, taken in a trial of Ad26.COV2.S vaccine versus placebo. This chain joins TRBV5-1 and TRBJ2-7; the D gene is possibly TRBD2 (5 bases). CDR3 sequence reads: CASSLRVGEQYF. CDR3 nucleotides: TGCGCCAGCAGCCTGAGGGTTGGCGAGCAGTACTTC.